The sequence of this T cell receptor (beta chain) was determined in a study of CD8 T cells in ankylosing spondylitis. This CDR3 comprises 15 residues. V shed 0 bases and J shed 0 bases, with 6 bases lying between them. Germline V lookup: CDR1 LNHNV, CDR2 YYDKDF (reference sequence). Study-wide points: Prior work had noted some motif variants in reactive arthritis blood and synovial fluid. Characteristic of ankylosing spondylitis blood, it appeared, was a TCR beta motif comprising eight highly homologous variants.

Quantitative molecular-barcoded 5'-RACE generated the TCR beta libraries. TCRdb re-called the 5' RACE reads through MiXCR, storing one row per CDR3 protein. The sample yields roughly 450,000 distinct CDR3 sequences, approximately 26% seen once. Of note for this clonotype: Its cognate antigen is unknown.

The chain uses TRBV15 and TRBJ1-5; D call uncertain. Material for sequencing was blood, either unsorted or a sorted T cell fraction (not recorded which). This sequence was found in a male donor with ankylosing spondylitis. The CDR3 DNA sequence: TGTGCCACCAGCAGAGATCAGTATAGCAATCAGCCCCAGCATTTT. Its translation is CATSRDQYSNQPQHF.